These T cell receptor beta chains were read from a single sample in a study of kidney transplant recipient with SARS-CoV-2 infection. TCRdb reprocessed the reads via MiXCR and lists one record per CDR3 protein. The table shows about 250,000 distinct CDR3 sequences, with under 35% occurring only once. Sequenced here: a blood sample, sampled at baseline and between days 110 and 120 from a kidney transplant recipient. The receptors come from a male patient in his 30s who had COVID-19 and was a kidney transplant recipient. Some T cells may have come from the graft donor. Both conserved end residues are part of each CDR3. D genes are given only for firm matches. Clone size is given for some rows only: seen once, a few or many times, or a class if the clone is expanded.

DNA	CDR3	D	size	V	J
TGTGCCAGCAGCGCCCAGGTATACCATGGAAAGACCTATGGCTACACCTTC	CASSAQVYHGKTYGYTF	NA	NA	TRBV7-9	TRBJ1-2
TGTGCCAGCAGCCTTGGACAGGGGGACAATCAGCCCCAGCATTTT	CASSLGQGDNQPQHF	TRBD1	many	TRBV7-9	TRBJ1-5
TGTGCCAGCAGCTGGGGAGATCAGCCCCAGCATTTT	CASSWGDQPQHF	NA	many	TRBV12-3/TRBV12-4	TRBJ1-5
TGCAGCGTTGATTCCGGGTTGGAGAACTATGGCTACACCTTC	CSVDSGLENYGYTF	NA	many	TRBV29-1	TRBJ1-2
TGCGCCAGCAGCTACGGGACAGGGGGCACCTACGAGCAGTACTTC	CASSYGTGGTYEQYF	TRBD1	many	TRBV5-1	TRBJ2-7
TGTGCCAGCAGCTTGGGAGGCGCGATCACCGGGGAGCTGTTTTTT	CASSLGGAITGELFF	NA	many	TRBV5-4	TRBJ2-2
TGTGCCTGGTGTACTAGGCGTTATAGAAAGACCTATGGCTACACCTTC	CAWCTRRYRKTYGYTF	NA	NA	TRBV30	TRBJ1-2
TGTGCCAGCGGACACTTCGTACCAGGAAAGACCTATGGCTACACCTTC	CASGHFVPGKTYGYTF	NA	many	TRBV5-4	TRBJ1-2
TGCGCCAGCAGTGTAGATCACACTTCTAGAAAGACCTATGGCTACACCTTC	CASSVDHTSRKTYGYTF	NA	many	TRBV10-2	TRBJ1-2
TGTGCCAGCAGCGGAGGGTGGGGTGGAGAGCAGTTCTTC	CASSGGWGGEQFF	NA	few	TRBV9	TRBJ2-1
TGTGCCGTTCACAGGGACCTGAACACTGAAGCTTTCTTT	CAVHRDLNTEAFF	NA	NA	TRBV10-3	TRBJ1-1
TGTGCCAGCAGCTTGTCACTAGGAACACAAGAGACCCAGTACTTC	CASSLSLGTQETQYF	NA	many	TRBV11-1	TRBJ2-5
TGTGCCAGCAGCGCCAGCCCCGGTTGGGAAGCTTTCTTT	CASSASPGWEAFF	NA	many	TRBV7-6	TRBJ1-1
TGTGCCAGCAGCGCGACAGGGGGCGCGGGAGGTGAGCAGTACTTC	CASSATGGAGGEQYF	TRBD1	NA	TRBV11-3	TRBJ2-7
TGCAGCGTTGATGATCTGGGACAAACCGAGCAGTACTTC	CSVDDLGQTEQYF	NA	many	TRBV29-1	TRBJ2-7
TGTGCCAGCGCCTCCGGAGGGGCAAGGGCCTACGAGCAGTACTTC	CASASGGARAYEQYF	NA	many	TRBV27	TRBJ2-7
TGTGCCAGCAGCCCAAACAGGCCCTCGTTCGATGAGCAGTTCTTC	CASSPNRPSFDEQFF	NA	many	TRBV28	TRBJ2-1
TGTGCCAGTAGTATAGGAGCGGAAGAGACCCAGTACTTC	CASSIGAEETQYF	NA	NA	TRBV19	TRBJ2-5
TGTGCCAGCTCAGCGACAGGGAATAGCAATCAGCCCCAGCATTTT	CASSATGNSNQPQHF	TRBD1	many	TRBV18	TRBJ1-5
TGTGCCAGCAGTGAACTAGCGGGAGGGAGCACAGATACGCAGTATTTT	CASSELAGGSTDTQYF	TRBD2	few	TRBV6-4	TRBJ2-3
TGTGCCTGGGACGTGGGGCGTTATAGAAAGACCTATGGCTACACCTTC	CAWDVGRYRKTYGYTF	NA	many	TRBV30	TRBJ1-2
TGTGCTAGCGGGTTAGCGGGAGGGTACGTACCGGCAGATGAGCAGTTCTTC	CASGLAGGYVPADEQFF	TRBD2	NA	TRBV11-2	TRBJ2-1
TGTGCCAGCAGCTTGATGCGGAACTCCTACGAGCAGTACTTC	CASSLMRNSYEQYF	NA	many	TRBV7-2	TRBJ2-7
TGTGCCAGCAGTATAGTGCCGGAATGTAGAAAGACCTATGGCTACACCTTC	CASSIVPECRKTYGYTF	NA	many	TRBV6-1	TRBJ1-2
TGTGCCAGCAGTAGCTTGGGACAGGGGCCCACATACGAGCAGTACTTC	CASSSLGQGPTYEQYF	TRBD1	many	TRBV6-2/TRBV6-3	TRBJ2-7
TGTGCCAGTACCCCCGGGACTAGCTCCTACGAGCAGTACTTC	CASTPGTSSYEQYF	TRBD2	many	TRBV19	TRBJ2-7
TGTGCCAGCAGTGAATGGGGTCTAGCGGGGGCTCACAATGAGCAGTTCTTC	CASSEWGLAGAHNEQFF	TRBD2	many	TRBV6-1	TRBJ2-1
TGTGCCAGCAGCTTAGTAGGTACCTATGGCTACACCTTC	CASSLVGTYGYTF	NA	many	TRBV11-2	TRBJ1-2
TGTGCCAGCAGCGTAGGGAGTGCGCGGACTGAAGCTTTCTTT	CASSVGSARTEAFF	NA	many	TRBV9	TRBJ1-1
TGTGCCAGCACCCCCGGGGACAGCTCCCGAGCCCCCCAATATGAGCAGTTCTTC	CASTPGDSSRAPQYEQFF	TRBD1	many	TRBV28	TRBJ2-1
TGTGCCTGGACCAAATGGCGTTATAGAAAGACCTATGGCTACACCTTC	CAWTKWRYRKTYGYTF	NA	NA	TRBV30	TRBJ1-2
TGTGCCAGCAGACCAGGGTTCTCTAATGAAAAACTGTTTTTT	CASRPGFSNEKLFF	NA	many	TRBV12-3/TRBV12-4	TRBJ1-4
TGCGCCAGCCGACACAACGGGGGCCAAGAGACCCAGTACTTC	CASRHNGGQETQYF	NA	NA	TRBV5-1	TRBJ2-5
TGTGCCAGTAGTATGAGGGCGAAACAGGGGTTGCGGGAAAAACTGTTTTTT	CASSMRAKQGLREKLFF	TRBD1	many	TRBV19	TRBJ1-4
TGCAGTGCCCAGGGTGTCTCACCCCTCCACTTT	CSAQGVSPLHF	NA	many	TRBV20-1	TRBJ1-6
TGTGCCAGCAGCGTCGCACGCAGAGACGGAAAGACCTATGGCTACACCTTC	CASSVARRDGKTYGYTF	NA	many	TRBV7-2	TRBJ1-2
TGTGCCAGCAGTGAAGAGGGGCCCGAGCTGATCTTATTC	CASSEEGPELILF	NA	many	TRBV6-1	TRBJ2-7
TGTGCCAGCAGAGAGGTGGGCTACACCTTC	CASREVGYTF	NA	many	TRBV6-6	TRBJ1-2
TGTGCCAGCTGCTTTGTCGTACCAGGAAAGACCTATGGCTACACCTTC	CASCFVVPGKTYGYTF	NA	many	TRBV5-4	TRBJ1-2
TGTGCCAGCAGCTCGGAACTTCAAGAGACCCAGTACTTC	CASSSELQETQYF	NA	many	TRBV7-6	TRBJ2-5
TGTGCCAGCAGCCAATACCGACCGTCTCTCAGGGATACGCAGTATTTT	CASSQYRPSLRDTQYF	NA	many	TRBV16	TRBJ2-3
TGTGCCAGCAGTGAAGTTTTCCTAGCGGGAGTTGTTGGCACAGATGCGCAGTATTTT	CASSEVFLAGVVGTDAQYF	TRBD2	NA	TRBV6-1	TRBJ2-3
TGTGCCAGCAGCTTAGGACTCGGGACAGGGTACGAGCAGTACTTC	CASSLGLGTGYEQYF	TRBD1	many	TRBV11-2	TRBJ2-7
TGTGCCAGCAGAAATCCCGTGGACGAGGCAGGACGGACTGAAGCTTTCTTT	CASRNPVDEAGRTEAFF	NA	few	TRBV5-4	TRBJ1-1